Given below is one TCR beta chain in context. It has no known antigen specificity. It has no much larger one-base neighbor in the sample; base qualities were not kept. Receptor amplification or capture employed PCR. The run used an Illumina HiSeq 2500. TCR library preparation used molecular barcoding, with unique molecular identifiers applied to normalize quantification of the TCRbeta repertoire. The raw public data were reprocessed by TCRdb itself: fastp quality trimming at Q25, MiXCR clonotype calling, in-frame beta chains only. Merged by CDR3 protein, the rows form single entries marked with the most common genes and DNA. Within this sample are 150,000 to 200,000 distinct CDR3 sequences, with 6.3% of them counted one time only. The biggest ten clones account for under 6% of the sample. V is trimmed back by 5 bases and J by 0 bases, and the junction contains 10 bases that no gene match accounts for. The cysteine opens and the phenylalanine closes a CDR3 of 19 amino acids. Here the CDR3 DNA is all that survives: 57 bases in frame from base 1. From a lookup of the germline V gene, CDR1 and CDR2 are SGHAT and FQNNGV.

This sample was taken from a study of T-cell reconstitution after alpha-beta-depleted transplantation in children (dated by TCRdb to the mid-2010s). About the study as a whole: T-cell immune reconstitution after TCRalphabeta/CD19-depleted allogeneic hematopoietic cell transplantation in children was quantitatively tracked in the study by means of TCR repertoire profiling.

Study-wide findings and limitations: Over subsequent months, a decline in hyperexpanded clone frequencies was noted, and after one year, T-cell counts and TCRbeta diversity were mostly ascribed to newly produced T cells. Apparently early alphabetaT-cell count recovery about two months after transplant reportedly relied on only several hundred rapidly expanded clones derived from non-depleted graft cells. In some patients, the high TCRbeta diversity seen at day 60 was put down to recipient T cells and intrathymic progenitors that had survived conditioning.

The treatment or condition label, read with the paper, signifies: allogeneic hematopoietic cell transplantation with graft depleted of TCRalphabeta T cells and CD19 B cells. TCRalphabeta/CD19-depleted allogeneic hematopoietic cell grafts were given to the transplant recipients, all of whom were children. Rearrangement joined TRBV11-2 to TRBJ2-3, and TRBD2 aligns with 14 junction nucleotides. The material sequenced was PBMCs, taken before TCRalphabeta/CD19-depleted stem cell transplant. The sequence came from a girl under two years old with combined immunodeficiency, due to receive a stem cell transplant. CDR3 region: CASSKRGLAGAPSTDTQYF. In nucleotide form, the sequence is TGTGCCAGCAGCAAACGGGGACTAGCGGGAGCCCCCAGCACAGATACGCAGTATTTT.